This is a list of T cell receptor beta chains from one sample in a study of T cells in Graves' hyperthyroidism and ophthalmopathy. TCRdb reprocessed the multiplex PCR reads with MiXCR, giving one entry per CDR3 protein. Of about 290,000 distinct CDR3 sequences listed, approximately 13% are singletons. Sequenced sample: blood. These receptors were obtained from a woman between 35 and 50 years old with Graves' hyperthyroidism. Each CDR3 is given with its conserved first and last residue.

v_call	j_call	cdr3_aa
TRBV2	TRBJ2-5	CASSEDQETQYF
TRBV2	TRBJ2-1	CASSLGTYGQEQFF
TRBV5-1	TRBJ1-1	CASSFFQGNTEAFF
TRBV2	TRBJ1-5	CASSKSHSNQPQHF
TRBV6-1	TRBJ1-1	CASSPRGEGTEAFF
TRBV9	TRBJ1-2	CASSVEGPAYGYTF
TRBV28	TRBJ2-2	CASSLWGLAERNTGELFF
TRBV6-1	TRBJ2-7	CASSILGVAHPYEQYF
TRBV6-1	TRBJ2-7	CASSSFESDEQYF
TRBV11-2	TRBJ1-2	CASRSTGGGRDYTF
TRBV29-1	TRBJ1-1	CSGGGTGGPGYTEAFF
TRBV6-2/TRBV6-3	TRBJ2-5	CASSPGLWETQYF
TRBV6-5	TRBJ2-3	CASSSLGTRTDTQYF
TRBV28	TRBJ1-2	CASSLGGGNGYTF
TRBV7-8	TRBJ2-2	CASSYSGGRLGELFF
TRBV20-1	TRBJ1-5	CSARGGFGNQPQHF
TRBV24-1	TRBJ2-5	CATSDPQLLAGSETQYF
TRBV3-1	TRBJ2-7	CASSQGGSGTWEQYF
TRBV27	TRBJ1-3	CATRDLGSGNTIYF
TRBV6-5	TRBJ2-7	CASSYRRWGEYEQYF
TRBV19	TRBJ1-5	CASRPLSGTGANQPQHF
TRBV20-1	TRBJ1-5	CSAGRGQNQPQHF
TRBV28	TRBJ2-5	CASSHPRTGGETQYF
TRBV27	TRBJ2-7	CASSGLGAGYYEQYF
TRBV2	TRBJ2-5	CASSGLAGGKQETQYF
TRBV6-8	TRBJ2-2	CASRPHGELFF
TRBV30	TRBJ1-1	CALRVYSSSEAFF
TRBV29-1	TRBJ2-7	CSVFLASYEQYF
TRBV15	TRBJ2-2	CATSRHAGASTGELFF
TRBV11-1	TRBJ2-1	CASSLVGGREQFF
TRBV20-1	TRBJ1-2	CSARDPIRTREANYGYTF
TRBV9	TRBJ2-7	CASSVEVRSEQYF
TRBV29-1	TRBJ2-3	CSVDTSGKVDTQYF
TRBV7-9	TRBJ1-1	CASSSPDGRNTEAFF
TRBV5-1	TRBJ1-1	CASSYGANTEAFF
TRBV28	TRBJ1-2	CASSVVGGVTGYTF
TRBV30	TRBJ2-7	CAWSESYEQYF
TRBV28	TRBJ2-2	CASSFRLAYTGELFF
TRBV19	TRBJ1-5	CASSYTPSQPQHF
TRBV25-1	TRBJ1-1	CASSDTRGSDEPFF
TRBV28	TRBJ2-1	CASRASGSQYNEQFF